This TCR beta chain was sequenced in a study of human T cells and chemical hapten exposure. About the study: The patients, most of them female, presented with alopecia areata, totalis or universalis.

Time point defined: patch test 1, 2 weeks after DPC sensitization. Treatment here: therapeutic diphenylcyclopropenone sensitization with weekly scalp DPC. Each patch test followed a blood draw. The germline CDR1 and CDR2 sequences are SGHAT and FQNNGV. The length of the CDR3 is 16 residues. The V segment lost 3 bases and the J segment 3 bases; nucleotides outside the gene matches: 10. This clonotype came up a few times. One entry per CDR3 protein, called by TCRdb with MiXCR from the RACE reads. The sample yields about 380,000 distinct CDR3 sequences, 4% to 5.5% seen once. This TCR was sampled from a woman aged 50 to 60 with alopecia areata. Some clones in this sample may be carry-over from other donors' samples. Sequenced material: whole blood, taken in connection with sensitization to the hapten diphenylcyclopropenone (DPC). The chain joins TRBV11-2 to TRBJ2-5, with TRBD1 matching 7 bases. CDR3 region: CASSFPREGAEETQYF. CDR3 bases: TGTGCCAGCAGCTTCCCGCGTGAGGGGGCGGAAGAGACCCAGTACTTC.